This T cell receptor (beta chain) originates from a study of T cell repertoires in cytomegalovirus infection. This CDR3 region has 12 residues. Per the germline V gene, CDR1 is ENHRY and CDR2 is SYGVKD. Trimming cost V 6 bases and J 3 bases; bases outside gene matches: 1. TCRdb re-analysed the reads in MiXCR, keeping a single row per CDR3 protein. The data hold 350,000 to 400,000 distinct CDR3 sequences, with about a third observed a single time. The table lists this clonotype with a count of one. Its specificity is unknown. The source material was cultured PBMCs, sampled from culture after CMV antigen stimulation. This receptor was obtained from a human donor in good health (CMV status not recorded). Some clones in this sample may be carry-over from other donors' samples. V is TRBV10-3 and J is TRBJ1-1; 7 bases align to TRBD1. The CDR3 nucleotides are TGTGCCATCAGAGACAGGGACACTGAAGCTTTCTTT. Translated: CAIRDRDTEAFF.